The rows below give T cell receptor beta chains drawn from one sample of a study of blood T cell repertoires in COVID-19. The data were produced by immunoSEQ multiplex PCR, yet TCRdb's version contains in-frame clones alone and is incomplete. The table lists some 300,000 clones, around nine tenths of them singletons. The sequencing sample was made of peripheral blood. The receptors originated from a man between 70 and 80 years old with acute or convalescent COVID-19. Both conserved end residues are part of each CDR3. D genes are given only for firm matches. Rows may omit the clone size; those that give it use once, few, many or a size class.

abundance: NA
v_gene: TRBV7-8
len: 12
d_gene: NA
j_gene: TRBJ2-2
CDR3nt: TGTGCCAGCAGCTTCTCCACCGGGGAGCTGTTTTTT
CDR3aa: CASSFSTGELFF

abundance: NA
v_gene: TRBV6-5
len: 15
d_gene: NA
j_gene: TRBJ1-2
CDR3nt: TGTGCCAGCAGTCCGACAGGAACAGGGTCGGGTGGCTACACCTTC
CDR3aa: CASSPTGTGSGGYTF

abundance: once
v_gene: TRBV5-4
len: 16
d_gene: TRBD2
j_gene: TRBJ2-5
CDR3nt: TGTGCCAGCAGCTTGAGGCCAGCGGGGGGGCAAGAGACCCAGTACTTC
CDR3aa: CASSLRPAGGQETQYF

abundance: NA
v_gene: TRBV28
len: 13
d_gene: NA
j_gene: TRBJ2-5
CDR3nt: TGTGCCAGCAGTTTTCCAGGGGTGGAGACCCAGTACTTC
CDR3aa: CASSFPGVETQYF

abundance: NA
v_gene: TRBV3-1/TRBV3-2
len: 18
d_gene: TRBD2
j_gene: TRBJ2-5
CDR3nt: TGTGCCAGCAGCCAAGGGAGAGGACTAGCGGGAGGTCCAGAGACCCAGTACTTC
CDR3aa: CASSQGRGLAGGPETQYF

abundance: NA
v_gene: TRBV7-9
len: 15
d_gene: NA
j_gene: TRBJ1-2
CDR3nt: TGTGCCAGCAGCTTAACTGGTGCGAGTATCTATGGCTACACCTTC
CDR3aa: CASSLTGASIYGYTF

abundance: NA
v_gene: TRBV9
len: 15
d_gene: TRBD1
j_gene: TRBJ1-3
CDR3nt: TGTGCCAGCAGCTCCCAGGGGGCGGCTGGAAACACCATATATTTT
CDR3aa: CASSSQGAAGNTIYF

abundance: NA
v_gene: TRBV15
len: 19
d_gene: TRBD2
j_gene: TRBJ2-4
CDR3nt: TGTGCCACCAGCAGAGACCGGGAAGTCGGACTAGCGAGTAAAAACATTCAGTACTTC
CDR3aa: CATSRDREVGLASKNIQYF

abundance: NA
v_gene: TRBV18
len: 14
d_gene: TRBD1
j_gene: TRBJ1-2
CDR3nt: TGTGCCAGCTCACGACAGGGAGCTAACTATGGCTACACCTTC
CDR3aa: CASSRQGANYGYTF

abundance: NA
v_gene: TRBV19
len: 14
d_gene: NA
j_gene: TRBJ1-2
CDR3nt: TGTGCCAGTAGTATCGGCAGGGCCCTCTCTGGCTACACCTTC
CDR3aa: CASSIGRALSGYTF

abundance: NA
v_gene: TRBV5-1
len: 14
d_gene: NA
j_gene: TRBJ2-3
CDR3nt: TGCGCCAGCGCGGCGGGGTCTGGCACAGATACGCAGTATTTT
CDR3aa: CASAAGSGTDTQYF

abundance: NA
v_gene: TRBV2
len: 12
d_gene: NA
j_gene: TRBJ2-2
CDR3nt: TGTGCCAGCCGTTTTCACACCGGGGAGCTGTTTTTT
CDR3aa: CASRFHTGELFF

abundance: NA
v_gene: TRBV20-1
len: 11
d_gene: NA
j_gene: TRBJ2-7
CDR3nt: TGCAGTGCTTCTCCTATCTACGAGCAGTACTTC
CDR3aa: CSASPIYEQYF

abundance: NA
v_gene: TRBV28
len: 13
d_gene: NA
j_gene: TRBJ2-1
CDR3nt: TGTGCCAGCAGTTTCCCTGCAGGTCTTGAGCAGTTCTTC
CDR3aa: CASSFPAGLEQFF

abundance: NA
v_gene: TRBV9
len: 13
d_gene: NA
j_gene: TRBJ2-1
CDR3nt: TGTGCCAGCAGCGTAGCCTTTTCCAATGAGCAGTTCTTC
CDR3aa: CASSVAFSNEQFF

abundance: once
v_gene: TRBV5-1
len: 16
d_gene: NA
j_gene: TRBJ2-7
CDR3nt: TGCGCCAGCAGCTTGGCCCTGGCGGCCGGGGGAAACGAGCAGTACTTC
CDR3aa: CASSLALAAGGNEQYF

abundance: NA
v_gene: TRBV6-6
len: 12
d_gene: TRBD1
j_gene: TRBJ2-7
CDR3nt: TGTGCCAGCAGAGGACAGGTTTTGGAGCAGTACTTC
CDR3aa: CASRGQVLEQYF